This T cell receptor beta chain was recorded in a study of shared clonotypes between healthy human individuals. This clone was seen once. The table came from immunoSEQ multiplex PCR; TCRdb's copy has only in-frame clones and leaves some out. The sample lists 2,500,000 or so clones, less than 95% occurring once. Looked up from germline, CDR1 is MNHEY and CDR2 is SMNVEV (reference sequence). This CDR3 is built from 16 residues. The V gene end was trimmed by 4 bases and the J gene end by 2 bases; junction bases not matched to a gene: 7. The sequence was obtained from a man aged 18-30 years in good health. Some clones in this sample may be carry-over from other donors' samples. The chain recombines TRBV27 with TRBJ2-2, with 7 bases aligning to TRBD1. The sample comprised naive CD4+ T cells from PBMCs. The subset denotes: CD45RA+ positively selected. The CDR3 loop is CASSSQGRINTGELFF. In DNA form, the CDR3 reads TGTGCCAGCAGTTCACAGGGGCGGATTAACACCGGGGAGCTGTTTTTT.